Sequencing of this T cell receptor beta chain was carried out in a study of cytomegalovirus exposure and HLA in healthy donors. Study-level background: Earlier results showed roughly 120 million unique TCR beta sequences derived from approximately 170 million T cells. Study results and limitations: Earlier analysis found most TCR beta V segments productive about 87% or about 30% of the time. Rarity marked most TCR sequences, yet some public TCRs occurred in many donors. Near-uniform donor sequencing depth was presumed by presence/absence analyses.

The CDR3 runs 16 residues. Germline V gene lookup returns CDR1 ENHRY and CDR2 SYGVKD. With V trimmed by 6 bases and J by 3 bases, 12 bases remained unmatched. This clone showed up just once. Antigen: not known. Primers included in the PCR were 60 Vbeta and 13 Jbeta primers. Using immunoSEQ multiplex PCR, the repertoire was profiled, and TCRdb retains in-frame clones only, with some absent. The sample records about 69,000 clones, around 70% being singletons. This sequence was found in a woman between 25 and 40 years old in good health and CMV-seronegative. Sequencing used PBMCs. V and J are TRBV10-3 and TRBJ1-1; 8 bases match TRBD1. This CDR3 reads CAISAQGAWGDTEAFF. CDR3 in DNA: TGTGCCATCAGCGCCCAGGGGGCGTGGGGGGACACTGAAGCTTTCTTT.